This T cell receptor (beta chain) was identified in a study of blood T cell repertoires in COVID-19 (dated by TCRdb to 2018 to 2020). Broadly, across the study: The collaborator samples originated in the United States, Italy and Spain and spanned the acute and convalescent phases of COVID-19. The prospective study material was composed of cDNA or gDNA derived from T cells, B-cell-depleted T cells, or PBMCs. Deeply sampled blood TCRbeta repertoires from subjects exposed to, actively infected with, or recovered from COVID-19 were included in the dataset. A freely available public database, intended as a resource for researchers studying the immune response to SARS-CoV-2, is where the repertoires were released. The samples were drawn from the first 160 participants of the ongoing ImmuneRACE study and from over 950 subjects provided by 6 global collaborators. Nearly every sample came with metadata listing a de-identified subject ID, COVID-19 status, age in years and sex. HLA class I and class II types, where available, came from metadata supplied by the sample provider rather than from assay-based typing. Study-level results and caveats: How much clinical and demographic metadata was included differed by source and by participant, and the metadata was provided uncurated.

A note on this clone: Its recognized antigen is unknown. No qualities accompany the bases; no much larger clone lies one base away.

TCRbeta CDR3 regions were amplified from genomic DNA by means of the immunoSEQ Assay, a bias-controlled multiplex PCR. On the study's bioinformatics: Nucleated cell counts per sample were estimated from amplification of reference gene primers within the assay. To quantify the absolute abundance of each unique TCRbeta CDR3 rearrangement, sequence reads were collapsed and filtered. For each sample, productive Simpson clonality was calculated as the square root of Simpson's diversity index over productive rearrangements. The immuneACCESS repertoire file appears here via TCRdb, limited to in-frame rearrangements. These files lack a portion of the clones; in checked studies, under half of the deficit traces to unresolved V genes, and the cause of the others is not known. The DNA gave D and trimming, while V, J and clone size come from that table. The sample table contains some 140,000 clones; only one count was recorded for about 85% of them. In total, the top ten clones hold 0.63% of the sample.

One collaborating source in Seattle enrolled patients while the patients were actively infected and followed the patients over time throughout the course of disease. Whole blood was collected in K2EDTA tubes by collaborating institutions according to the institutions' own protocols. For TCRbeta analysis, collaborators shipped samples in one of three forms: frozen whole blood, isolated PBMCs, or DNA extracted from either of those sample types. V and J lose 11 bases and 3 bases, and a span of 13 bases separates them. CDR1 and CDR2 are drawn from the germline V gene (reference sequence): LNHDA, SQIVND. The CDR3, from cysteine to phenylalanine, totals 12 residues. The only DNA kept is the CDR3, 36 bases in frame from the first base.

The TCR sequence derives from a man in his fifties or sixties with COVID-19, enrolled during active disease. The sample consisted of peripheral blood. Recombination joined TRBV19 with TRBJ1-2; D gene: possibly TRBD1, on 6 matching bases. The sequenced DNA: TGTGCCGCATTCCAGGGGCACTATGGCTACACCTTC. It specifies CAAFQGHYGYTF.